These T cell receptor beta chains were read from a single sample in a study of blood T cell repertoires in COVID-19. Some clones are missing from TCRdb's copy, which holds only in-frame ones; the method was immunoSEQ multiplex PCR. The table shows around 220,000 clones, with 85% to 90% occurring only once. The specimen was PBMCs or T cells enriched from blood (not recorded which). These receptors were obtained from a woman between 45 and 60 years old with acute COVID-19. Each CDR3 is given with its conserved first and last residue. Fields, in order: J gene, clone size, D gene, V gene, CDR3 DNA, CDR3 protein. A D gene is named only where the DNA matches it firmly. Clone size is given for some rows only: seen once, a few or many times, or a class if the clone is expanded.

>TRBJ1-3|-|-|TRBV2
TGTGCCAGCAGCTTAAAATCTGGAAACACCATATATTTT
CASSLKSGNTIYF
>TRBJ2-7|once|TRBD1|TRBV4-1
TGCGCCAGCAGCCTTGGACAGGGGGAGGCCGAGCAGTACTTC
CASSLGQGEAEQYF
>TRBJ2-7|-|-|TRBV7-2
TGTGCCAGCAGCTCGGGGGGACAGGTGTACTCCTACGAGCAGTACTTC
CASSSGGQVYSYEQYF
>TRBJ2-3|-|-|TRBV5-1
TGCGCCAGCAGCTTGGTGACGGGAAGCACAGATACGCAGTATTTT
CASSLVTGSTDTQYF
>TRBJ2-7|-|TRBD2|TRBV27
TGTGCCAGCAGTTCAACCAGACTAGCTTACGAGCAGTACTTC
CASSSTRLAYEQYF
>TRBJ2-7|-|TRBD2|TRBV6-6
TGTGCCAGCAGACAAGGGAGGGCCGGGGAGCAGTACTTC
CASRQGRAGEQYF
>TRBJ2-7|-|TRBD1|TRBV3-1/TRBV3-2
TGTGCCAGCAGCCAAGTAGGGACAGGGACCTACGAGCAGTACTTC
CASSQVGTGTYEQYF
>TRBJ2-1|-|-|TRBV30
TGTGCCTGGTACCACCCTGGCGGGGATGAGCAGTTCTTC
CAWYHPGGDEQFF
>TRBJ2-1|-|TRBD1|TRBV18
TGTGCCAGCTCACCCCCGGGACAGGAATACAATGAGCAGTTCTTC
CASSPPGQEYNEQFF
>TRBJ2-1|-|-|TRBV21-1
TGTGCCAGCAGCAAGGGGCTAGCGGGGGGAACCGGCAATGAGCAGTTCTTC
CASSKGLAGGTGNEQFF
>TRBJ2-1|-|TRBD2|TRBV7-3
TGTGCCAGCAGCTCACGCCCAGGTAGCGGGAGTTTCAATGAGCAGTTCTTC
CASSSRPGSGSFNEQFF
>TRBJ1-4|once|TRBD1|TRBV29-1
TGCAGCGTTTCCGGGACAGCTCGGGGTAATGAAAAACTGTTTTTT
CSVSGTARGNEKLFF
>TRBJ2-1|-|TRBD2|TRBV27
TGTGCCAGCAGCGTAACTAGCGGGAGCTACAATGAGCAGTTCTTC
CASSVTSGSYNEQFF
>TRBJ2-7|-|TRBD1|TRBV7-2
TGTGCCAGCAGCTTAACGACAGGGATCTACGAGCAGTACTTC
CASSLTTGIYEQYF
>TRBJ1-1|-|-|TRBV6-2/TRBV6-3
TGTGCCAGCAGCCGGAACGGAGTCGAAGCTTTCTTT
CASSRNGVEAFF
>TRBJ1-2|-|TRBD1|TRBV5-4
TGTGCCAGCAGCTTTGGGACAGTGGTAAAGTATGGCTACACCTTC
CASSFGTVVKYGYTF
>TRBJ2-7|-|TRBD2|TRBV28
TGTGCCAGCAGTCCGGCGGGGGGCCGCTCCTACGAGCAGTACTTC
CASSPAGGRSYEQYF
>TRBJ1-3|-|-|TRBV7-7
TGTGCCAGCAGCTTAGGCCACAACCCTGGAAACACCATATATTTT
CASSLGHNPGNTIYF
>TRBJ1-5|few|TRBD1|TRBV5-8
TGTGCCAGCAGCCCCGGGACAGGGAATAGCAATCAGCCCCAGCATTTT
CASSPGTGNSNQPQHF
>TRBJ2-7|-|-|TRBV10-1
TGCGCCAGCGGCCCCGATCGGACTTTTAGCTACGAGCAGTACTTC
CASGPDRTFSYEQYF
>TRBJ2-1|-|TRBD2|TRBV19
TGTGCCAGTAGTGAGCTCATAGCGGGAGTTCACAATGAGCAGTTCTTC
CASSELIAGVHNEQFF
>TRBJ2-3|-|-|TRBV6-2/TRBV6-3
TGTGCCAGCAGCGAGCGCTCTACGCAGTATTTT
CASSERSTQYF
>TRBJ1-1|-|-|TRBV7-2
TGTGCCAGCAGCTTCTCCGGGTTAGTCACTGAAGCTTTCTTT
CASSFSGLVTEAFF
>TRBJ1-1|-|TRBD1|TRBV30
TGTGCCTGGAGTCGGGACAGCCAGAAAGCTTTCTTT
CAWSRDSQKAFF
>TRBJ2-1|-|TRBD2|TRBV6-2/TRBV6-3
TGTGCCAGCAGTCCCGGGGGGAGCGGGAGAAATGAGCAGTTCTTC
CASSPGGSGRNEQFF
>TRBJ2-5|-|-|TRBV25-1
TGTGCCAGCAGGGGGGCACCTCAAGAGACCCAGTACTTC
CASRGAPQETQYF